The subject of this entry is one T cell receptor beta chain. In the original analysis: Amplification with reference gene primers provided the estimates of nucleated cell counts. Sequenced by immunoSEQ multiplex PCR; TCRdb stores in-frame clones only, minus some. Clone size and V and J calls were adopted from that table, with D and trimming inferred from the DNA. The repertoire holds 65,000 to 90,000 clones, with around 87% as singletons. The sample comes from a study of blood T cell repertoires in COVID-19. Study details: From T cells, B-cell-depleted T cells, or PBMCs came the material, which was cDNA or gDNA.

The ends lost 1 base at V and 2 bases at J; junction bases unmatched: 10. From germline, CDR1 is SNHLY and CDR2 FYNNEI. The CDR3 contains 17 residues. Sequences were obtained from peripheral blood. This receptor was identified in a woman younger than 35 with acute or convalescent COVID-19. The V call is TRBV2, the J call TRBJ1-2, with TRBD1 matching 7 bases. CDR3 in DNA: TGTGCCAGCAGTGAAGAAAGGGGACAGCCTTCGAACTATGGCTACACCTTC. Translated, it gives CASSEERGQPSNYGYTF.